This is a list of T cell receptor beta chains from one sample in a study of T cell repertoires in cytomegalovirus infection. In TCRdb, the reads were re-called with MiXCR into one record per CDR3 protein. The repertoire includes 550,000 to 850,000 distinct CDR3 sequences, about 33% of them detected once, and 18% sits in the top ten. These TCRs' antigens remain unknown. Here the sequenced sample was cultured PBMCs, taken from culture after CMV antigen stimulation. These receptors all stem from a human donor in good health (CMV status not recorded). Some clones in this sample may be carry-over from other donors' samples. Both conserved end residues are part of each CDR3. The D gene is left open where the match is weak. Clone size is given for some rows only: seen once, a few or many times, or a class if the clone is expanded.

v_call	j_call	clone_size	d_call	cdr3_nt	cdr3_aa
TRBV12-3/TRBV12-4	TRBJ2-4	NA	TRBD2	TGTGCCAGCAATCCCTTCGGGACTAGCGGGACTCAGTACTTC	CASNPFGTSGTQYF
TRBV27	TRBJ2-7	NA	TRBD1	TGTGCCAGCAGTTTACCGGCAGTAGGGACAGGGCTCCACGAGCAGTACTTC	CASSLPAVGTGLHEQYF
TRBV6-2/TRBV6-3	TRBJ2-3	NA	NA	TGTGCCAGCAAACATAGGATAGATACGCAGTATTTT	CASKHRIDTQYF
TRBV7-6	TRBJ2-7	NA	NA	TGTGCCAGCAGCCGAACAGAAGATCCTAAGCACCAGTACTTC	CASSRTEDPKHQYF
TRBV7-2	TRBJ1-4	many	NA	TGTGCCAGCAGCTTAGCGTGGGGCAATGAAAAACTGTTTTTT	CASSLAWGNEKLFF
TRBV7-2	TRBJ1-2	few	NA	TGTGCCAGCAGCTTAGCAGATGCCTATGGCTACACCTTC	CASSLADAYGYTF
TRBV7-8	TRBJ1-2	few	NA	TGTGCCAGCAGCTCCCCGCCGACAGCCTACACCTTC	CASSSPPTAYTF
TRBV20-1	TRBJ1-3	NA	TRBD1	TGCAGTGCTAGAGGATCGGGACAGAAGTTGGACTCTGGAAACACCATATATTTT	CSARGSGQKLDSGNTIYF
TRBV7-9	TRBJ2-7	few	NA	TGTGCCAGCAGCCCCCGCGCGGCTCAACCATGGAACGAGCAGTACTTC	CASSPRAAQPWNEQYF
TRBV4-1	TRBJ2-7	many	NA	TGCGCCAGCAGCCACCACCTAACCACATCCTACGAGCAGTACTTC	CASSHHLTTSYEQYF
TRBV6-1	TRBJ2-5	NA	TRBD2	TGTGCCACCAGACTAGCGGGGATAGAGACCCAGTACTTC	CATRLAGIETQYF
TRBV10-3	TRBJ2-7	NA	TRBD2	TGTGCCATCAGTGAGTCCATTACGCGGGAGGGATACGAGCAGTACTTC	CAISESITREGYEQYF
TRBV4-1	TRBJ1-4	few	NA	TGCGCCAGCAGCCATGGTGTCGGCAGGGTTAAGGAACTGTTTTTT	CASSHGVGRVKELFF
TRBV12-3/TRBV12-4	TRBJ2-5	few	NA	TGTGCCAGCAGTTTTGGCGCGGTCCAAGAGACCCAGTACTTC	CASSFGAVQETQYF
TRBV4-1	TRBJ2-3	few	NA	TGCGCCAGCAGCCGGGGGCTAGGAACCACAGATACGCAGTATTTT	CASSRGLGTTDTQYF
TRBV6-1	TRBJ2-7	NA	NA	TGTGCCAGCAGATGGGACTTCTTC	CASRWDFF
TRBV28	TRBJ2-5	few	TRBD2	TGTGCCAGCAGTTCAGGGGCCGGCGGGGGGTCGGTAGAGACCCAGTACTTC	CASSSGAGGGSVETQYF
TRBV7-6	TRBJ1-4	NA	NA	TGTGCCAGCAGCCCTCCACAGGGACTTGAGGAAAAACTGTTTTTT	CASSPPQGLEEKLFF
TRBV18	TRBJ2-1	NA	NA	TGTGCCAGCTCACCTTTGCTGGGAGACAATGAGCAGTTCTTC	CASSPLLGDNEQFF
TRBV19	TRBJ2-5	NA	NA	TGTGCCAGTAGTACGTCACGGAAAAGAGAAGAGACCCAGTACTTC	CASSTSRKREETQYF
TRBV7-4	TRBJ2-1	NA	TRBD2	TGTGCCAGCCTGGGGGGGAATGAGCAGTTCTTC	CASLGGNEQFF
TRBV20-1	TRBJ1-4	NA	NA	TGCAGTGCTAGAGCACGAGGGGGTGAAGAAAAACTGTTTTTT	CSARARGGEEKLFF
TRBV12-3/TRBV12-4	TRBJ2-7	NA	TRBD1	TGTGCCAGCAGTGCCTGGGACAGGCCCTACGAGCAGTACTTC	CASSAWDRPYEQYF
TRBV7-4	TRBJ1-6	few	NA	TGTGCCAGCAGAGGAGGGGCCAACAATTCACCCCTCCACTTT	CASRGGANNSPLHF
TRBV4-1	TRBJ2-7	NA	TRBD2	TGCGCCAGCAGCCAAGATAGCGGGAGTGTGGGTAAGCAGTACTTC	CASSQDSGSVGKQYF
TRBV12-3/TRBV12-4	TRBJ1-2	NA	NA	TGTGCCAGCAGGCGGACAGTTGGTGATGGCTACACCTTC	CASRRTVGDGYTF